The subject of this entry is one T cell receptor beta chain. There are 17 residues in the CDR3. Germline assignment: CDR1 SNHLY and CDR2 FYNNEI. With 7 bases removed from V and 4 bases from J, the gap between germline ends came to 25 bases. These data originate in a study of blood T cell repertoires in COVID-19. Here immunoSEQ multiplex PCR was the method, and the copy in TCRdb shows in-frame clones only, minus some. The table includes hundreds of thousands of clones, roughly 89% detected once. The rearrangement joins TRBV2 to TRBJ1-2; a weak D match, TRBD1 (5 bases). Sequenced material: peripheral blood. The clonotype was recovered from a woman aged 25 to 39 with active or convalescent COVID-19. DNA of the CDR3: TGTGCCAGCATTCTTACGTCGGGACTAAAAAGCTCCTATGGCTACACCTTC. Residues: CASILTSGLKSSYGYTF. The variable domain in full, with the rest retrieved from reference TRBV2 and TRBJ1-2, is EPEVTQTPSHQVTQMGQEVILRCVPISNHLYFYWYRQILGQKVEFLVSFYNNEISEKSEIFDDQFSVERPDGSNFTLKIRSTKLEDSAMYFCASILTSGLKSSYGYTFGSGTRLTVV.